Shown below are 20 T cell receptor beta chains from a single sample sequenced in a study of blood T cell repertoires in COVID-19. Sequencing was performed with immunoSEQ multiplex PCR; in TCRdb, only in-frame clones are kept and a portion is missing. The sample comprises around 250,000 clones, roughly nine tenths of which are singletons, and 0.85% to 0.95% rests with the top ten. The sample was peripheral blood. Receptors were obtained from a woman aged 40 to 55 who had recovered from COVID-19.

The gene calls are TRBV21-1 and TRBJ2-7; the tabulated D call, TRBD2, remains unverified against the DNA. TRBV21-1 is assigned pseudogene status. The CDR3 is 19 amino acids. DNA of the CDR3: TGTGCCAGCAGCACCTCGGGACTAGCGGGGTTGGGGGGGTCCTACGAGCAGTACTTC. This encodes CASSTSGLAGLGGSYEQYF.

This chain joins TRBV19 and TRBJ2-4; 11 nucleotides agree with TRBD1. In germline, CDR1 is LNHDA, CDR2 SQIVND (reference sequence). This CDR3 is 16 amino acids long. V was clipped by 5 bases and J by 7 bases; unmatched bases: 10. The CDR3 DNA follows: TGTGCCAGTAGTCGAATCCTCGGGACAGGGGGGAACATTCAGTACTTC. This translates into CASSRILGTGGNIQYF.

A few counts support this clone. The rearrangement uses TRBV10-2 and TRBJ2-1; D might be TRBD2 (6 bases). CDR3 size: 13 residues. Germline V gene data show CDR1 as WSHSY and CDR2 as SAAADI. V lost 2 bases and J 10 bases, leaving 12 bases between the germline ends. The CDR3 nucleotides are TGCGCCAGCAGTGAGATGTGGAGGGGCGAGCAGTTCTTC. Its translation is CASSEMWRGEQFF.

The chain is built from TRBV11-2 and TRBJ2-5; a weak D match, TRBD1 (5 bases). Germline V gene lookup returns CDR1 SGHAT and CDR2 FQNNGV. The CDR3 is made up of 13 amino acids. Trimming removed 3 bases at V and 4 bases at J, with 9 bases between. The DNA of the CDR3 is TGTGCCAGCAGCTTGGTTGGGGCAGAGACCCAGTACTTC. Its translation is CASSLVGAETQYF.

This sequence joins TRBV5-1 and TRBJ2-5; the match to TRBD2 covers 8 bases. The CDR3 has 14 residues. CDR1 is SGHRS and CDR2 is YFSETQ in the germline V gene. Trimming cost V 4 bases and J 5 bases; bases outside gene matches: 7. CDR3 sequence (DNA): TGCGCCAGCAGCGTTAGCGGGAAGGCGGAGACCCAGTACTTC. Translated, it gives CASSVSGKAETQYF. The variable domain in full, with the rest retrieved from reference TRBV5-1 and TRBJ2-5, is KAGVTQTPRYLIKTRGQQVTLSCSPISGHRSVSWYQQTPGQGLQFLFEYFSETQRNKGNFPGRFSGRQFSNSRSEMNVSTLELGDSALYLCASSVSGKAETQYFGPGTRLLVL.

The gene calls are TRBV10-3 and TRBJ2-7; D ambiguous. Germline lookup yields CDR1 ENHRY and CDR2 SYGVKD. The CDR3 totals 12 residues. The V and J ends lost 8 bases and 0 bases respectively, with 8 bases between them. The CDR3 loop reads CAIGGSSYEQYF. The DNA of the CDR3 is TGTGCCATCGGCGGTAGCTCCTACGAGCAGTACTTC.

The chain couples TRBV6-1 to TRBJ2-7; perhaps TRBD2 as D (5 bases). Germline V lookup: CDR1 MNHNS, CDR2 SASEGT. V lost 2 bases to trimming and J lost 5 bases, with 13 bases between them. CDR3 size: 14 residues. CDR3 DNA: TGTGCCAGCAGTGAAATAGGGAGTAGGGACGAGCAGTACTTC. Protein sequence: CASSEIGSRDEQYF.

The rearrangement uses TRBV11-2 and TRBJ2-5; 10 nucleotides agree with TRBD2. The germline gives CDR1 SGHAT, CDR2 FQNNGV. The CDR3 covers 15 residues. V shed 3 bases and J 0 bases; nucleotides not matched to a gene: 1. This CDR3 is CASSFGLADQETQYF. The CDR3 DNA reads as TGTGCCAGCAGCTTCGGACTAGCGGACCAAGAGACCCAGTACTTC.

The chain uses TRBV6-6 and TRBJ2-1, with 8 bases identical to TRBD2. The CDR3 length is 15 residues. Germline trimming cut 7 bases from V and 2 bases from J; bases unmatched to any gene: 7. CDR1 is MNHNY and CDR2 is SVGAGI in the germline V gene (reference sequence). CDR3 bases: TGTGCCAGCACCGACTCGGGAGGGCCCTACAATGAGCAGTTCTTC. Residues: CASTDSGGPYNEQFF.

This chain uses TRBV6-5 with TRBJ2-5; 8 positions match TRBD2. The J segment lost 4 bases and the V segment lost 8 bases, leaving 9 bases of the junction unmatched. Germline V gene data show CDR1 as MNHEY and CDR2 as SVGAGI. CDR3 length equals 14 residues. This chain's CDR3 is CASFGGGPGETQYF. The CDR3 bases are TGTGCCAGCTTCGGGGGGGGACCGGGAGAGACCCAGTACTTC.

V gene TRBV2 combines with J gene TRBJ2-1; the match to TRBD2 covers 7 bases. With 8 bases clipped from V and 0 bases from J, the junction kept 4 bases outside the gene matches. From germline, CDR1 is SNHLY and CDR2 FYNNEI. This CDR3 has 14 residues. The CDR3 here is CASLAANSYNEQFF. CDR3 nucleotide sequence: TGTGCCAGCCTAGCGGCTAACTCCTACAATGAGCAGTTCTTC.

The sample holds a few counts of this clone. The CDR3, as DNA: TGTGCCAGCTCACCAAGACAGGTGGTCGACACTGAAGCTTTCTTT. It codes for CASSPRQVVDTEAFF. The rearrangement uses TRBV18 and TRBJ1-1; TRBD1 might be the D (6 bases). There are 15 residues in the CDR3. Germline V gene lookup returns CDR1 KGHSH and CDR2 LQKENI. Trimming pared 2 bases from V and 3 bases from J, leaving 13 bases between. Full variable domain (rest looked up from reference TRBV18 and TRBJ1-1): NAGVMQNPRHLVRRRGQEARLRCSPMKGHSHVYWYRQLPEEGLKFMVYLQKENIIDESGMPKERFSAEFPKEGPSILRIQQVVRGDSAAYFCASSPRQVVDTEAFFGQGTRLTVV.

J is TRBJ2-7 and V is TRBV11-3; D unresolved. The CDR3 has 13 residues. The ends were cut back, 0 bases at V and 4 bases at J, with 7 bases in the middle. Germline-derived CDR1 and CDR2 are SGHNT and YENEEA. CDR3 in amino acids: CASSLDPSYEQYF. The CDR3 region has the DNA TGTGCCAGCAGCTTAGATCCGAGTTACGAGCAGTACTTC. Drawing the rest from reference TRBV11-3 and TRBJ2-7, the complete variable domain is EAGVVQSPRYKIIEKKQPVAFWCNPISGHNTLYWYLQNLGQGPELLIRYENEEAVDDSQLPKDRFSAERLKGVDSTLKIQPAELGDSAVYLCASSLDPSYEQYFGPGTRLTVT.

The CDR3 protein is CASSPRTSGIYNEQFF. CDR3 coding DNA: TGTGCCAGCAGCCCCCGGACTAGCGGGATTTACAATGAGCAGTTCTTC. The V gene is TRBV9, the J gene TRBJ2-1; TRBD2 aligns across 12 bases. The V and J ends lost 4 bases and 4 bases, in that order; junction bases with no gene match: 6. The CDR3 runs 16 residues. Germline V lookup: CDR1 SGDLS, CDR2 YYNGEE.

CDR3 protein: CATRSSGVYNEQFF. The DNA of the CDR3 is TGTGCCACCAGGAGTAGCGGGGTGTACAATGAGCAGTTCTTC. V usage is TRBV19 and J usage is TRBJ2-1, with TRBD2 matching over 8 bases. The CDR3 consists of 14 residues. Germline V gives CDR1 LNHDA, CDR2 SQIVND (reference sequence). J gave up 4 bases and V 10 bases, and 9 bases lay outside the gene matches.

The chain links TRBV19 to TRBJ2-7; TRBD2 aligns across 10 bases. The CDR3 extends over 15 amino acids. Germline V gives CDR1 LNHDA, CDR2 SQIVND (reference sequence). J lost 1 base, V lost 4 bases, and 4 bases had no gene match. Here the CDR3 reads CASSKEREGSYEQYF. As DNA, the CDR3 is TGTGCCAGTAGTAAGGAGCGGGAGGGATCCTACGAGCAGTACTTC.

The rearrangement joins TRBV28 to TRBJ2-7; tentative D call: TRBD2 (5 bases). The germline gives CDR1 MDHEN, CDR2 SYDVKM. The CDR3 length is 15 residues. Trimming left V 1 base short and J 5 bases short, with 15 bases between. DNA of the CDR3: TGTGCCAGCAGTTTATTGGGAATCGGGATCGACGAGCAGTACTTC. As protein: CASSLLGIGIDEQYF.

This chain links TRBV2 with TRBJ1-1, with a tentative D call TRBD1 (6 bases). This CDR3 comprises 15 residues. V was shortened by 7 bases and J by 0 bases, with 15 bases between the two germline ends. Germline V gene data show CDR1 as SNHLY and CDR2 as FYNNEI. In nucleotides, the CDR3 is TGTGCCAGCACCGAACAGGGAACCATGAACACTGAAGCTTTCTTT. Amino acids: CASTEQGTMNTEAFF.

The chain combines TRBV19 with TRBJ2-3; TRBD2 matches at 12 bases. The ends lost 7 bases at V and 4 bases at J; junction bases unmatched: 3. In germline, CDR1 is LNHDA, CDR2 SQIVND (reference sequence). The CDR3 totals 14 residues. This CDR3 is CASKLAGGADTQYF. The CDR3 DNA follows: TGTGCCAGTAAACTAGCGGGAGGAGCAGATACGCAGTATTTT.

V gene TRBV3-1 (or the pseudogene TRBV3-2) combines with J gene TRBJ1-3; D perhaps matches TRBD1 (6 bases). CDR1 is LGHDT and CDR2 is YNNKEL in the germline V gene (reference sequence). The CDR3 runs to 16 residues. Trimming took off 4 bases at V and 0 bases at J, with 13 bases between the two ends. For the CDR3, the DNA is TGTGCCAGCAGCCTCACCCAGGGGAGCTCTGGAAACACCATATATTTT. It codes for CASSLTQGSSGNTIYF.